The 17 T cell receptor gamma chains listed next were all sequenced from one sample in a study of gamma delta lymphoproliferative disorders and STAT genes. TCRdb re-called the multiplex PCR reads with CATT. The table records about 1,300 gamma-chain clones, approximately 11% of them present only once. Sequencing used genomic DNA taken from PBMCs of patients and controls. Sequences were obtained from blood. Every receptor here comes from a human donor in good health.

This rearrangement joins TRGV10 to TRGJP1. The J gene was missing in TCRdb and was found by matching the end of the DNA to germline. TRGV10 is filed as an ORF, its function uncertain. V lost 13 bases and J lost 3; bases outside the gene matches: 3. The CDR3 consists of 11 residues. The CDR3 region is CAGSTGWFKIF. Here the CDR3 DNA reads TGTGCTGGATCCACTGGTTGGTTCAAGATATTT.

By share, this clone counts as medium-sized. This chain links TRGV2 with TRGJ1 or TRGJ2. Here the J gene was assigned by germline matching of the DNA, as TCRdb has none. The CDR3 sequence is 13 residues long. CDR1 EGSNGY and CDR2 YDSYNSKV come from the germline V gene. The J segment lost 3 bases and the V segment lost 4 bases, leaving 6 bases of the junction unmatched. The CDR3 loop is CATWEDIYYKKLF. The CDR3 coding sequence is TGTGCCACCTGGGAAGATATTTATTATAAGAAACTCTTT.

This clone is hyperexpanded (1% or more) in the sample. The chain combines TRGV10 with TRGJP1. Here the J gene was assigned by germline matching of the DNA, as TCRdb has none. TRGV10 is an ORF for which the function is uncertain. V was pared by 8 bases and J by 0 bases, with 7 bases of the junction left unmatched. This CDR3 is 15 amino acids long. The CDR3 nucleotides are TGTGCTGCGTGGGTCAGCTATACCACTGGTTGGTTCAAGATATTT. Translated: CAAWVSYTTGWFKIF.

By frequency in the sample, this clone is large (0.1 to 1%). The DNA is left out, because the CDR3 cannot be placed on it with certainty; the CDR3 is given as TCRdb lists it. The V gene is given as TRGV11, and no J gene call is available. TRGV11 is marked as an open reading frame, function uncertain. The CDR3 has 20 residues if both end residues are counted. The CDR3 region is CTTVPAGLGTWLTTGWFKIF.

Judged by abundance, this clone is medium-sized (0.01 to 0.1%). This rearrangement joins TRGV3 to TRGJ1 or TRGJ2. The J gene, absent from TCRdb, was called here by matching the DNA to germline. J was trimmed by 4 bases and V by 0 bases; bases with no gene match: 3. This CDR3 comprises 13 residues. Germline V gene lookup returns CDR1 VTNTFY and CDR2 YDVSTARD (reference sequence). CDR3 sequence reads: CATWDRPYYKKLF. The CDR3 nucleotides are TGTGCCACCTGGGACAGGCCCTATTATAAGAAACTCTTT.

This clone ranks as medium-sized. The chain combines TRGV9 with TRGJP1. Matching the DNA to germline supplied the J gene, which TCRdb does not give. The CDR3 runs 17 residues. Germline CDR1 reads GITISATS; CDR2 reads ISYDGTV (reference sequence). Trimming at V came to 0 bases and at J to 10 bases, leaving 17 bases not matched to a gene. The DNA of the CDR3 is TGTGCCTTGTGGGAGGTGCATAGGGGGAGCGATTTTTGGTTCAAGATATTT. It codes for CALWEVHRGSDFWFKIF.

By proportion, this clone is medium-sized. The sample contains more than one DNA sequence encoding this CDR3. The chain has TRGV2 and TRGJ1 or TRGJ2. TCRdb is silent on the J gene; assignment here came from matching the DNA to germline. From germline, CDR1 is EGSNGY and CDR2 YDSYNSKV. This CDR3 contains 14 residues. J lost 3 bases, V lost 1 base, and 6 bases had no gene match. The CDR3 protein is CATWDGRGYYKKLF. CDR3 nucleotides: TGTGCCACCTGGGACGGAAGGGGTTATTATAAGAAACTCTTT.

By sample fraction, this clone is medium-sized. The chain uses TRGV8 and TRGJ1 or TRGJ2. Here the J gene was assigned by germline matching of the DNA, as TCRdb has none. This CDR3 has 12 residues. Germline CDR1 is VENAVY and CDR2 is YDSYNSRV. With V trimmed by 0 bases and J by 9 bases, 5 bases remained unmatched. CDR3 residues: CATWDRSIKKLF. The CDR3, as DNA: TGTGCCACCTGGGATAGGAGTATTAAGAAACTCTTT.

This clone is categorized as medium-sized. The chain recombines TRGV10 with TRGJ1 or TRGJ2. Assignment of the J gene here rests on matching the DNA to germline, because TCRdb gives none. TRGV10 is labeled an ORF, and its function is uncertain. This CDR3 spans 15 amino acids. V was pared by 8 bases and J by 5 bases, with 16 bases of the junction left unmatched. CDR3 DNA sequence: TGTGCTGCGTGGGATTTAAAAGGGGGTAATTATAAGAAACTCTTT. It translates to CAAWDLKGGNYKKLF.

This clone is medium-sized in the sample. The J gene went uncalled, whereas the V gene is TRGV8. The germline gives CDR1 VENAVY, CDR2 YDSYNSRV. The CDR3 has 13 residues. The CDR3 sequence: CATWDTIIYGELF. The CDR3 nucleotides read TGTGCCACCTGGGATACCATTATTTATGGGGAACTCTTT.

This clone counts as large. The chain uses TRGV2 and TRGJP2. The J gene was not available in TCRdb and was assigned here by matching the DNA to germline segments. V dropped 5 bases and J dropped 12; count of bases not matched to a gene: 6. The CDR3 spans 11 residues. CDR1 is EGSNGY and CDR2 is YDSYNSKV in the germline V gene. This CDR3 is CATWGERIKTF. The CDR3 nucleotides read TGTGCCACCTGGGGGGAGCGGATCAAGACGTTT.

This clone qualifies as medium-sized. The gene calls are TRGV9 and TRGJ1 or TRGJ2. TCRdb leaves out the J gene; it was filled in here by matching the DNA to germline. The CDR3 runs 14 residues. J lost 7 bases, V lost 5 bases, and 14 bases had no gene match. Germline lookup yields CDR1 GITISATS and CDR2 ISYDGTV (reference sequence). The CDR3 is CALWGLGFRYKKLF. The CDR3, as DNA: TGTGCCTTGTGGGGCTTAGGGTTCCGATATAAGAAACTCTTT.

This clone qualifies as medium-sized. The rearrangement joins TRGV3 to TRGJ1 or TRGJ2. The J gene, left out of TCRdb, was set here by checking the DNA against germline. V shed 0 bases and J 7 bases; nucleotides not matched to a gene: 3. Germline loops: CDR1 VTNTFY, CDR2 YDVSTARD (reference sequence). This CDR3 contains 12 residues. This chain's CDR3 is CATWDRLYKKLF. In nucleotides, the CDR3 is TGTGCCACCTGGGACAGGCTCTATAAGAAACTCTTT.

Comments on this clone: The DNA is omitted, as the CDR3 cannot be located on it reliably, and the CDR3 follows TCRdb's listing. The J gene is uncalled and the V gene is TRGV3. Ends included, the CDR3 has 18 residues. Looked up from germline, CDR1 is VTNTFY and CDR2 is YDVSTARD (reference sequence). The CDR3 region is CATWDRLVRNSLAVEQHF.

This clone rates as medium-sized. V and J are TRGV9 and TRGJP. The J gene, not given by TCRdb, was assigned here from a germline match of the nucleotide sequence. The CDR3 contains 18 residues. V was pared by 0 bases and J by 6 bases, with 8 bases of the junction left unmatched. Germline V gene data show CDR1 as GITISATS and CDR2 as ISYDGTV (reference sequence). DNA for the CDR3: TGTGCCTTGTGGGAGGTGAAGTATCGAGAGTTGGGCAAAAAAATCAAGGTATTT. Its protein is CALWEVKYRELGKKIKVF.

This clone is judged medium-sized. The gene calls are TRGV10 and TRGJ1 or TRGJ2. No J gene was available from TCRdb, and it was assigned here by a germline match of the DNA. TRGV10 carries the ORF label, with uncertain function. J was trimmed by 3 bases and V by 7 bases; bases with no gene match: 7. The CDR3 has 13 residues. CDR3 bases: TGTGCTGCGTGGTCGGGGGTTTATTATAAGAAACTCTTT. The encoded protein is CAAWSGVYYKKLF.

The assigned J gene is TRGJ1 or TRGJ2, but the V gene is uncalled. The CDR3 is 9 residues long. The chain's CDR3 is CATWDTKLF. In DNA form, the CDR3 reads TGTGCCACCTGGGACACTAAACTCTTT.